This T cell receptor beta chain stems from a study of T cells in Graves' hyperthyroidism and ophthalmopathy. Germline CDR1 DFQATT, CDR2 SNEGSKA (reference sequence). The CDR3 has 14 amino acids. V was pared by 3 bases and J by 6 bases, with 14 bases between. At least ten counts were recorded for this clonotype. Ophthalmopathy patients had moderate-to-severe active disease, CAS ≥3, NOSPECS ≥4, and disease duration under 3 months. Amplified TCR beta CDR3 regions came from RNA transcripts. The HTBI primer set served for first-round RT-PCR of the TCR CDR3. MiXCR was run by TCRdb on the multiplex PCR reads, yielding one entry per CDR3 protein. The sample has 400,000 to 450,000 distinct CDR3 sequences, roughly 14% seen once.

This chain uses TRBV20-1 with TRBJ2-2; D is possibly TRBD2 (7 bases). Sequencing was done on a sample of blood. The receptor was derived from a man in his late teens or twenties with Graves' ophthalmopathy. The CDR3 is CSASLGGGAGELFF. As DNA, the CDR3 is TGCAGTGCTAGCCTTGGGGGGGGCGCCGGGGAGCTGTTTTTT.